This T cell receptor beta chain was identified in a study of blood T cells in healthy people across ages (dated by TCRdb to the mid-2010s). As for the study more broadly: Template switching captured roughly one uniquely barcoded TCR beta cDNA molecule per two T cells in model experiments. To track age-related changes in TCR beta repertoire diversity, the study relied on deep sequencing normalized with unique cDNA molecular identifiers. The donors were split into four age groups: young (average around 15 years), middle-aged (39), aged (over 55) and long-lived (82). For two donors (one aged 18 to 29 and one aged 80 or older), the study analyzed two additional independent replicas of 1 million unique cDNA reads from the same blood draw.

Overall study outcomes, separate from this receptor: Total diversity estimates from one million sequenced T cells were considered lower bounds and underestimates. Since profiling was done on bulk unsorted PBMCs, naive and antigen-experienced compartments could not be conclusively compared. Compared with the aged group, the long-lived group had more naive CD4+ T cells, fewer expanded clones and increased TCR diversity, a pattern suggesting age selection. Observed TCR beta diversity per million T cells fell roughly linearly with age, and a significant reduction was already apparent by age roughly 40. A strong correlation was found between observed TCR beta diversity and the percentage of naive T cells measured by flow cytometry. Because the CMV infection status of the donors was unknown, age-related changes in expanded clonotypes may potentially have been confounded.

The 39 donors, aged about 6 to 95 years, were systemically healthy Caucasian individuals from Russia. Each donor gave 8 to 10 milliliters of peripheral blood, drawn into EDTA-treated Vacutainer tubes. Ficoll-Paque density-gradient centrifugation was used to isolate PBMCs, with at least 7 million obtained per sample. Total RNA was extracted from PBMCs with Trizol reagent, with at least 5.5 micrograms obtained per sample. For every donor, flow cytometry on a PBMC aliquot measured the percentage of naive CD45RAhigh/CD27high T cells. The library was prepared using 5' RACE. The listed sequencing device is Illumina HiSeq 2500. The second PCR ran for roughly 7 to 11 cycles and used a J-beta primer mix along with a sample-barcoded 5' primer. Each TCR beta cDNA molecule received a unique molecular identifier from a template-switch 5' adaptor carrying 12 random nucleotides. Each sample yielded at least 2.5 million CDR3-containing paired-end reads. First-strand cDNA synthesis was performed from all RNA using the Mint cDNA synthesis kit, with priming by a TRBC-specific oligonucleotide. Following uracil-DNA glycosylase treatment, a first 18-cycle PCR with universal primers M1SS and BC2_uni_R was performed on all cDNA. The authors processed their data as follows. For normalization, 1 million high-quality reads were randomly selected from each sample, with every read carrying a distinct molecular identifier. Instead of being binned into consensus sequences, reads that shared molecular identifiers were thrown out. MiTCR, set to a Q25 quality threshold and the strictest error-elimination algorithm, was used for CDR3 identification, clonotype clustering and error correction. A nonparametric unseen species model with Euler transformation was used to estimate lower-bound total TCR beta diversity. TCRdb trimmed the raw reads at Q25, called clones with MiXCR and kept productive beta chains. CDR3 protein duplicates are merged, each entry listing the most common genes and DNA. TCRdb assigned the V and J calls; the authors' analysis was not used. The sample table holds 800,000 to 950,000 distinct CDR3 sequences, of which about 29% were seen once. 10% of the sample lies in the top ten.

A word on this clonotype: What this receptor recognizes is not known. The input lacks base qualities; no much larger clone sits a single base away.

From the germline V gene, CDR1 is SGHTA and CDR2 is FQGNSA. The CDR3 holds 14 amino acids from the cysteine to the phenylalanine. The read is trimmed to its CDR3 DNA, 42 bases read in frame from base 1. V drops 4 bases and J drops 6 bases, leaving 12 bases in between. This sample was also put to use in a study of T cells of mothers and their children. The second study also describes: Donors were nine systemically healthy Caucasian individuals: three mothers and their six children. cDNA synthesis consumed the entire amount of extracted RNA, loaded at approximately 1.6 ug RNA in each 15 ul reaction. In the second PCR, the M1S primer introduced both the sample barcodes and 2-4 random nucleotides. Over 8 million TCR beta CDR3 reads were obtained for each mother, and 2.5 million to 3.5 million reads were obtained for each child. TCR recombination output is similarly shaped by thymic selection in related and unrelated pairs, with a minor effect exerted by inherited differences. Normalized repertoire overlap in related mother-child pairs was always slightly higher than in unrelated mother-child pairs, but the difference was never significant. Persistent microchimeric T cell clones were not detected, at a sensitivity of 85 to 100 clones per million clonotypes. In the study, deep NGS was used to compare the TCR beta repertoires of mothers and children, and features distinguishing related mother-child pairs from unrelated individuals were sought. Mothers averaged about 40 +/- 4 years of age and children averaged about 10 +/- 4 years. After adapter ligation was performed with NEBNext reagents, the libraries were sequenced on an Illumina HiSeq 2000 with 100+100 nt paired-end reads. To prevent cross-contamination, the mother and child libraries were prepared a month apart and were sequenced in separate runs. Between about 500,000 and 2,300,000 distinct TCR beta clonotypes were identified per donor. Naive TCR beta clonotypes were estimated from low-frequency clonotypes matched to each donor's FACS-determined naive share, without sorting.

Sequencing used blood. The rearrangement combines TRBV7-2 with TRBJ2-2; the D segment could be TRBD2, given 5 matching bases. The receptor's source is a middle-aged woman in good health. The CDR3 region has the sequence CASSSPYGAGELFF. The base sequence is TGTGCCAGCAGCTCTCCGTACGGGGCCGGGGAGCTGTTTTTT.